Listed below are T cell receptor beta chains from one sample, sequenced in a study of shared clonotypes between healthy human individuals. Profiling relied on immunoSEQ multiplex PCR, and the TCRdb table lists in-frame clones only, not all of them. The sample contains 650,000 to 750,000 clones, approximately 75% of which appear only once. The sample comprised memory CD4+ T cells sorted from blood. All receptors come from a woman aged 25 to 45 in good health. CDR3s leave out the opening cysteine and the closing phenylalanine or tryptophan. D genes are given only for firm matches.

j_call d_call v_call cdr3_aa
TRBJ2-3 . TRBV4-1 ASSRTSTSTDTQY
TRBJ2-2 . TRBV9 ASSVVWGLNTGELF
TRBJ1-5 . TRBV23-1 ASILPRWDTRNQPQH
TRBJ1-5 . TRBV27 ASSPRALRPSNQPQH
TRBJ1-2 . TRBV6-5 ASSLMDVYGYT
TRBJ1-2 TRBD1 TRBV28 ASSPGTGANYGYT
TRBJ1-5 . TRBV12-5 ASGIQGGNQPQH
TRBJ2-1 TRBD2 TRBV18 ASSPPVLAGAAEQF
TRBJ2-7 . TRBV28 ASNLRFPGGEQY
TRBJ1-5 . TRBV5-1 ASSLFGDQPQH
TRBJ2-3 TRBD2 TRBV5-1 ASSLASSGHTDTQY
TRBJ2-1 . TRBV7-9 ASSLYAGKNNEQF
TRBJ2-1 . TRBV11-3 ASSLGVLTYNEQF